Shown below are 30 T cell receptor beta chains from a single sample sequenced in a study of blood T cell repertoires in COVID-19. Generated by immunoSEQ multiplex PCR, the TCRdb table keeps only in-frame clones and is missing some. The repertoire holds over 45,000 clones, approximately 91% seen once, with about 4% in the top ten. The specimen was peripheral blood. The receptors were gathered from a man aged 45-60 years with acute or convalescent COVID-19.

The V call is TRBV18, the J call TRBJ1-2; 8 positions agree with TRBD1. The length of the CDR3 is 16 residues. The trim removed 2 bases at V and 1 base at J, leaving 6 bases unmatched. Germline V gene data show CDR1 as KGHSH and CDR2 as LQKENI. DNA of the CDR3: TGTGCCAGCTCACCAGGCACAGGGGGTGTTAACTATGGCTACACCTTC. This codes for CASSPGTGGVNYGYTF. Full variable domain (missing parts from reference TRBV18 and TRBJ1-2): NAGVMQNPRHLVRRRGQEARLRCSPMKGHSHVYWYRQLPEEGLKFMVYLQKENIIDESGMPKERFSAEFPKEGPSILRIQQVVRGDSAAYFCASSPGTGGVNYGYTFGSGTRLTVV.

The gene calls are TRBV5-4 and TRBJ2-1; TRBD2 aligns across 8 bases. CDR1 SGHNT and CDR2 YYREEE come from the germline V gene (reference sequence). After removal of 3 bases from V and 4 bases from J, the junction contained 6 bases not matched to a gene. The CDR3 sequence is 15 residues long. The DNA of the CDR3 is TGTGCCAGCAGCTCCCCCGGACTAGCTTACAATGAGCAGTTCTTC. Translated, it gives CASSSPGLAYNEQFF.

This chain connects TRBV27 to TRBJ2-7; 9 nucleotides align to TRBD1. The V gene's germline CDR1 is MNHEY and CDR2 SMNVEV (reference sequence). This CDR3 comprises 15 residues. J was trimmed by 3 bases and V by 8 bases; bases with no gene match: 11. CDR3 DNA sequence: TGTGCCAGCGGGCCGGGACAGGGCTACTACTACGAGCAGTACTTC. This gives the protein CASGPGQGYYYEQYF.

This chain joins TRBV6-5 and TRBJ1-1, with 7 bases identical to TRBD1. This CDR3 is built from 14 residues. Germline V CDR1 and CDR2: MNHEY, SVGAGI. J was trimmed by 0 bases and V by 7 bases; bases with no gene match: 5. The CDR3 DNA follows: TGTGCCAGCACCCAGGGGACAGTGAACACTGAAGCTTTCTTT. As protein: CASTQGTVNTEAFF.

CDR3 coding DNA: TGTGCCAGCAGCTTACTAGCGGGAGGTATTAGCACAGATACGCAGTATTTT. The encoded protein is CASSLLAGGISTDTQYF. The chain carries TRBV27 and TRBJ2-3; 12 positions agree with TRBD2. J lost 0 bases, V lost 6 bases, and 7 bases had no gene match. Germline V gene lookup returns CDR1 MNHEY and CDR2 SMNVEV (reference sequence). The CDR3 sequence is 17 residues long.

V is TRBV30 and J is TRBJ1-2; 8 bases fit TRBD1. CDR1 is GTSNPN and CDR2 is SVGIG in the germline V gene (reference sequence). The CDR3 sequence is 17 residues long. With 4 bases clipped from V and 4 bases from J, the junction kept 17 bases outside the gene matches. CDR3 sequence (DNA): TGTGCCTGGACCGTAATGTTGCCTCTGACAGGGGCCTATGGCTACACCTTC. It specifies CAWTVMLPLTGAYGYTF. The whole variable domain, remainder taken from reference TRBV30 and TRBJ1-2, is SQTIHQWPATLVQPVGSPLSLECTVEGTSNPNLYWYRQAAGRGLQLLFYSVGIGQISSEVPQNLSASRPQDRQFILSSKKLLLSDSGFYLCAWTVMLPLTGAYGYTFGSGTRLTVV.

The rearrangement links TRBV7-9 to TRBJ2-1; 11 bases are shared with TRBD2. The germline CDR1 and CDR2 sequences are SEHNR and FQNEAQ (reference sequence). J was trimmed by 0 bases and V by 0 bases; bases with no gene match: 4. This CDR3 region has 18 residues. Here the CDR3 reads CASSLATSGNPSYNEQFF. CDR3 sequence (DNA): TGTGCCAGCAGCTTAGCGACTAGCGGGAATCCCTCCTACAATGAGCAGTTCTTC.

In nucleotides, the CDR3 is TGTGCCAGTACCCCTTGGGACAGGGATACTGAAGCTTTCTTT. This codes for CASTPWDRDTEAFF. The rearrangement links TRBV19 to TRBJ1-1; 9 nucleotides agree with TRBD1. The V and J ends lost 7 bases and 5 bases, in that order; junction bases with no gene match: 8. The CDR3 is made up of 14 amino acids. Germline V gene sequence: CDR1 LNHDA, CDR2 SQIVND (reference sequence).

The chain has TRBV2 and TRBJ1-3; weak D call: TRBD1 (6 bases). Germline assignment: CDR1 SNHLY and CDR2 FYNNEI. The CDR3 extends over 17 amino acids. V lost 5 bases to trimming and J lost 2 bases, with 19 bases between them. The CDR3 bases are TGTGCCAGCAGTCGTCAAAAGGACAGTCCTCCTGGAAACACCATATATTTT. This encodes CASSRQKDSPPGNTIYF.

V is TRBV30 and J is TRBJ2-7; 8 nucleotides line up with TRBD2. Trimming at V came to 2 bases and at J to 0 bases, leaving 6 bases not matched to a gene. From germline, CDR1 is GTSNPN and CDR2 SVGIG (reference sequence). The length of the CDR3 is 15 residues. In nucleotides, the CDR3 is TGTGCCTGGAGTCGACTAGCGTACAGCTCCTACGAGCAGTACTTC. This codes for CAWSRLAYSSYEQYF.

This clone was picked up one time. The chain uses TRBV7-2 and TRBJ1-1; D is unclear. The CDR3 is made up of 14 amino acids. Germline values: CDR1 SGHTA, CDR2 FQGNSA. V was trimmed by 5 bases and J by 5 bases, leaving 15 bases between them. The CDR3 region has the DNA TGTGCCAGCAGCCTAATCTTCCGGGGTACTGAAGCTTTCTTT. Protein: CASSLIFRGTEAFF.

This chain links TRBV7-9 with TRBJ1-2, with D perhaps matching TRBD1 (5 bases). Germline CDR1 and CDR2: SEHNR and FQNEAQ (reference sequence). V was cut by 1 base and J by 6 bases, with 12 bases left in between. CDR3 length equals 14 residues. The CDR3 sequence is CASSLDPGLDGYTF. DNA for the CDR3: TGTGCCAGCAGCTTAGACCCAGGGTTAGATGGCTACACCTTC.

This clone came up a few times. CDR3 DNA sequence: TGTGCCAGCAGTGAAGGGACTAGTTCAGGGACCCAGTACTTC. Protein sequence: CASSEGTSSGTQYF. The J gene is TRBJ2-5, the V gene TRBV2, with 7 bases aligning to TRBD2. There are 14 residues in the CDR3. V dropped 1 base and J dropped 7; count of bases not matched to a gene: 6. In germline, CDR1 is SNHLY, CDR2 FYNNEI.

V usage is TRBV6-5 and J usage is TRBJ2-2, with unresolved D. Trimming removed 6 bases from V and 6 bases from J, with 11 bases in between. The CDR3 is 13 residues long. CDR1 is MNHEY, CDR2 SVGAGI, per germline. In DNA, the CDR3 is TGTGCCAGCAGCCGTAATGGGCCCGGGGAGCTGTTTTTT. Its protein is CASSRNGPGELFF.

J is TRBJ1-3 and V is TRBV6-5; D remains ambiguous. The CDR3 totals 14 residues. Germline CDR1 reads MNHEY; CDR2 reads SVGAGI. Trimming shortened V by 4 bases and J by 0 bases, and 7 bases separated the two germline ends. CDR3 DNA: TGTGCCAGCAGTTCCCTCTTCTCTGGAAACACCATATATTTT. Translation: CASSSLFSGNTIYF.

The rearrangement joins TRBV5-1 to TRBJ1-1; no clear D gene. CDR1 and CDR2 (germline): SGHRS, YFSETQ. Deletions cut 3 bases from V and 1 base from J, with 13 bases between. This CDR3 region has 15 residues. This CDR3 is CASSSRVGGNTEAFF. In DNA form, the CDR3 reads TGCGCCAGCAGCTCGCGGGTCGGAGGGAACACTGAAGCTTTCTTT.

With respect to this clone: Within the sample, other DNA sequences also encode this same CDR3. J is TRBJ2-2 and V is TRBV7-9; no firm D call. This CDR3 is 14 amino acids long. Germline values: CDR1 SEHNR, CDR2 FQNEAQ (reference sequence). Trimming pared 3 bases from V and 0 bases from J, leaving 5 bases between. In nucleotides, the CDR3 is TGTGCCAGCAGCTTCCGGGCGAACACCGGGGAGCTGTTTTTT. Its protein is CASSFRANTGELFF.

The chain uses TRBV24-1 and TRBJ2-1; D gene unclear. V shed 7 bases and J shed 8 bases, with 11 bases lying between them. CDR1 and CDR2 (germline): KGHDR, SFDVKD. This CDR3 is 12 amino acids long. In DNA, the CDR3 is TGTGCCACCAGGGGCCCCCAGGATGAGCAGTTCTTC. Its translation: CATRGPQDEQFF.

The chain carries TRBV11-3 and TRBJ2-1, with TRBD2 matching 7 bases. The trim removed 5 bases at V and 9 bases at J, leaving 7 bases unmatched. This CDR3 is built from 13 residues. The germline V gene encodes CDR1 SGHNT and CDR2 YENEEA. The CDR3 coding sequence is TGTGCCAGCAGCCCACGACTAGCACGTGAGCAGTTCTTC. This codes for CASSPRLAREQFF. Full variable domain (rest looked up from reference TRBV11-3 and TRBJ2-1): EAGVVQSPRYKIIEKKQPVAFWCNPISGHNTLYWYLQNLGQGPELLIRYENEEAVDDSQLPKDRFSAERLKGVDSTLKIQPAELGDSAVYLCASSPRLAREQFFGPGTRLTVL.

The gene calls are TRBV18 and TRBJ2-3, with no clear D. This CDR3 comprises 13 residues. The V gene's germline CDR1 is KGHSH and CDR2 LQKENI. Trimming stripped 2 bases from V and 6 bases from J, with 9 bases between. The CDR3 loop reads CASSPNSEDTQYF. The CDR3 DNA is TGTGCCAGCTCACCAAACTCCGAGGATACGCAGTATTTT.

Concerning this clone: The same CDR3 also results from other DNA sequences found in this sample. The rearrangement joins TRBV25-1 to TRBJ2-2, with 9 positions matching TRBD1. CDR1 is MGHDK and CDR2 is SYGVNS in the germline V gene. This CDR3 is 14 amino acids long. The J segment lost 1 base and the V segment lost 6 bases, leaving 0 bases of the junction unmatched. The chain's CDR3 is CASRDRGNTGELFF. In DNA, the CDR3 is TGTGCCAGCAGGGACAGGGGGAACACCGGGGAGCTGTTTTTT.

The chain recombines TRBV2 with TRBJ1-1, with a possible D match to TRBD1 (5 bases). Germline V gene data show CDR1 as SNHLY and CDR2 as FYNNEI. V was trimmed by 0 bases and J by 4 bases, leaving 12 bases between them. This CDR3 has 15 residues. The CDR3 spells CASSEALYGATEAFF. In DNA form, the CDR3 reads TGTGCCAGCAGTGAAGCGCTATATGGGGCCACTGAAGCTTTCTTT.

J is TRBJ2-5 and V is TRBV3-1 (or the pseudogene TRBV3-2), with no clear D. Germline lookup yields CDR1 LGHDT and CDR2 YNNKEL (reference sequence). V dropped 1 base and J dropped 0 bases, with 9 bases sitting between them. The CDR3 is made up of 15 amino acids. Written as DNA, the CDR3 is TGTGCCAGCAGCCAAGGAACTGGTTACCAAGAGACCCAGTACTTC. This sequence encodes CASSQGTGYQETQYF.

The CDR3 protein is CASSIGMGLAHSYEQYF. In DNA form, the CDR3 reads TGTGCCAGTAGTATAGGAATGGGACTAGCGCACTCCTACGAGCAGTACTTC. The V and J genes are TRBV19 and TRBJ2-7; 10 nucleotides agree with TRBD2. The CDR3 sequence is 17 residues long. With 1 base clipped from V and 0 bases from J, the junction kept 6 bases outside the gene matches. Germline V lookup: CDR1 LNHDA, CDR2 SQIVND (reference sequence).

The rearrangement links TRBV2 to TRBJ2-3, with D perhaps matching TRBD2 (6 bases). With 8 bases removed from V and 2 bases from J, the gap between germline ends came to 11 bases. Germline CDR1 SNHLY, CDR2 FYNNEI. This CDR3 has 13 amino acids. Written as DNA, the CDR3 is TGTGCCAGCCGGAGGGACCACACAGATACGCAGTATTTT. It translates to CASRRDHTDTQYF.

The J gene is TRBJ1-3, the V gene TRBV27; D may be TRBD1 (6 bases). This CDR3 is 15 amino acids long. Germline CDR1 and CDR2: MNHEY and SMNVEV (reference sequence). V dropped 4 bases and J dropped 3 bases, with 13 bases sitting between them. The CDR3 DNA follows: TGTGCCAGCAGTTATCGGGGGGCGGTTGGAAACACCATATATTTT. Protein: CASSYRGAVGNTIYF.

CDR3: CASSFLLAEQFF. Here the CDR3 DNA reads TGTGCCAGCAGCTTTCTACTAGCGGAGCAGTTCTTC. The rearrangement joins TRBV5-5 to TRBJ2-1; 7 bases are shared with TRBD2. V lost 2 bases, J lost 10 bases, and 3 bases stayed unmatched. The CDR3 is 12 amino acids. From germline, CDR1 is SGHKS and CDR2 YYEKEE (reference sequence).

This sequence joins TRBV25-1 and TRBJ2-5, with 12 bases that match TRBD2. Trimming removed 5 bases from V and 4 bases from J; junction bases left unmatched: 11. Germline assignment: CDR1 MGHDK and CDR2 SYGVNS. The CDR3 covers 17 residues. The CDR3 loop reads CASSPRTSGASSETQYF. The DNA of the CDR3 is TGTGCCAGCAGTCCCCGGACTAGCGGGGCTTCGTCAGAGACCCAGTACTTC.

The chain recombines TRBV2 with TRBJ2-3, with 8 bases identical to TRBD2. Germline CDR1 SNHLY, CDR2 FYNNEI. The ends lost 6 bases at V and 6 bases at J; junction bases unmatched: 8. The CDR3 has 14 residues. The CDR3 sequence: CASRLLRGGDTQYF. The CDR3 nucleotides are TGTGCCAGCAGATTGCTCCGGGGGGGTGATACGCAGTATTTT.

The V gene is TRBV5-8, the J gene TRBJ1-5; D is uncertain. Germline CDR1 reads SGHTS; CDR2 reads YDEGEE. Trimming removed 1 base at V and 0 bases at J, with 17 bases between. This CDR3 has 18 residues. The DNA for the CDR3 is TGTGCCAGCAGCTTGAACCGTCGGAGTACTTATAGCAATCAGCCCCAGCATTTT. This encodes CASSLNRRSTYSNQPQHF.